The 16 T cell receptor beta chains below come from one sample, sequenced in a study of T cell clonality in common variable immunodeficiency (dated by TCRdb to about 2015). The library was built by means of the immunoSEQ multiplex PCR assay. TCRdb provides this immuneACCESS table in a form limited to in-frame rearrangements. Some clones are lacking; in checked studies, under half of them reflect an unresolved V gene, and why the rest are absent is not known. For this sample, more than 55,000 clones are listed, none of them singletons. The top ten clones comprise around 1.6% of the sample. Sequencing was carried out using peripheral blood mononuclear cells. The receptors shown here come from a person aged 18-69 years in good health.

This clone was observed many times. From the germline J gene comes the end of the CDR3, since the read stops 3 residues before it. The chain combines TRBV28 with TRBJ1-2; 7 bases fit TRBD1. V trimming: 2 bases; J trimming: 4 bases; junction bases outside the gene matches: 4. In germline, CDR1 is MDHEN, CDR2 SYDVKM. The CDR3 is 14 residues long. The CDR3 here is CASSLPAGGYGYTF. The sequenced CDR3 bases are TGTGCCAGCAGTTTACCCGCAGGGGGCTATGGC.

Ten or more counts support this clone. The read ends 3 residues early relative to the CDR3; the germline J gene fills the gap. This chain connects TRBV7-6 to TRBJ2-3, with D possibly being TRBD2 (5 bases). The CDR3 extends over 15 amino acids. V dropped 1 base and J dropped 3 bases, with 11 bases sitting between them. Germline assignment: CDR1 SGHVS and CDR2 FNYEAQ. The sequenced CDR3 bases are TGTGCCAGCAGCTTAGGGATAGGCGGGACAGATACG. Translating it yields CASSLGIGGTDT. The CDR3, in full, reads CASSLGIGGTDTQYF.

This clone was counted at least ten times. The read halts 3 residues ahead of the CDR3 end, with the missing end drawn from the germline J gene. The chain combines TRBV12-3 or TRBV12-4 with TRBJ2-7, with 11 nucleotides matching TRBD2. The V and J ends lost 3 bases and 2 bases, in that order; junction bases with no gene match: 3. The CDR3 has 15 residues. The CDR3 sequence is CASSFSGRAPYEQYF. CDR3 bases read: TGTGCCAGCAGTTTTAGCGGGAGGGCCCCCTACGAG.

This clone turned up a few times. The read gets to within 3 residues of the CDR3 end, and the germline J gene fills in the rest. The chain employs TRBV18 and TRBJ1-1; no firm D call. Germline V CDR1 and CDR2: KGHSH, LQKENI. There are 15 residues in the CDR3. The CDR3 sequence: CASSIAGGIQETAFF. The sequenced CDR3 bases are TGTGCCAGCTCAATTGCGGGAGGGATCCAAGAGACC.

This clone was found many times. The observed sequence ends 3 residues before the CDR3 terminus, with the missing tail filled in from the germline J gene. This chain joins TRBV2 and TRBJ2-7, with 7 bases matching TRBD1. This CDR3 spans 16 amino acids. The germline CDR1 and CDR2 sequences are SNHLY and FYNNEI. Trimming at V came to 1 base and at J to 3 bases, leaving 9 bases not matched to a gene. The sequenced part of the CDR3 DNA is TGTGCCAGCAGTGAAGTAACAGGGGCCCTTCTCTACGAG. It translates to CASSEVTGALLYE. The full CDR3 reads CASSEVTGALLYEQYF.

This clone was counted many times. Coverage ceases 3 residues before the CDR3 finishes, and the germline J gene fills in the end. The rearrangement links TRBV5-6 to TRBJ2-7, with D maybe TRBD1 (5 bases). Germline assignment: CDR1 SGHDT and CDR2 YYEEEE. V was trimmed by 1 base and J by 5 bases, leaving 7 bases between them. This CDR3 has 12 residues. The CDR3 DNA, read in part, is TGTGCCAGCAGCTTGTTGACAGACGAG. Translated, it gives CASSLLTDE. The full CDR3 protein is CASSLLTDEQYF.

This clone was found many times. The sequenced fragment ends 3 residues before the CDR3 boundary, so the rest is inferred from the germline J gene. The chain joins TRBV20-1 to TRBJ2-1; 9 nucleotides align to TRBD2. The CDR3 extends over 18 amino acids. The germline gives CDR1 DFQATT, CDR2 SNEGSKA (reference sequence). V shed 6 bases, J shed 8 bases, and the junction held 23 bases outside the gene matches. The sequenced CDR3 bases are TGCAGTGCAAATAGCGGGAGTGGGGGATCATGGCCTTTCTATGAG. This sequence encodes CSANSGSGGSWPFYE. The complete CDR3 reads CSANSGSGGSWPFYEQFF.

This clone was recorded many times. The observed sequence ends 3 residues before the CDR3 terminus, with the missing tail filled in from the germline J gene. This chain connects TRBV10-1 to TRBJ2-3; 8 nucleotides line up with TRBD2. Trimming at V came to 5 bases and at J to 5 bases, leaving 3 bases not matched to a gene. This CDR3 contains 13 residues. CDR1 and CDR2 (germline): WNHNN, SYGVQD (reference sequence). The CDR3 protein is CASSISGRDTQYF. The covered CDR3 bases are TGCGCCAGCAGTATCAGCGGGAGAGATACG.

This clone came up a few times. Coverage ceases 3 residues before the CDR3 finishes, and the germline J gene fills in the end. J is TRBJ2-1 and V is TRBV5-3; 8 bases agree with TRBD2. TRBV5-3 belongs to the ORF category, with a function that is uncertain. This CDR3 region has 16 residues. J was trimmed by 8 bases and V by 4 bases; bases with no gene match: 14. The CDR3 sequence is CARSVLEREITDEQFF. The sequenced CDR3 bases are TGTGCCAGAAGCGTCCTCGAGCGGGAGATAACCGATGAG.

This clone was picked up many times. Sequencing ends 3 residues short of the CDR3 end; the germline J gene provides the rest. V and J are TRBV14 and TRBJ1-3, with D possibly matching TRBD1 (5 bases). The germline V and J ends were trimmed by 3 bases and 4 bases, with 13 bases remaining between them. Germline assignment: CDR1 SGHDN and CDR2 FVKESK. The CDR3 length is 15 residues. The sequenced part of the CDR3 DNA is TGTGCCAGCAGCCAGGGCAGGGCTGCGGGAAACACC. Translation gives CASSQGRAAGNT. The whole CDR3 sequence reads CASSQGRAAGNTIYF.

There are many counts of this clone. The CDR3 end is not reached by the read, which stops 3 residues before it; the germline J gene fills it in. This sequence joins TRBV5-1 and TRBJ1-2; 8 positions match TRBD1. With V trimmed by 5 bases and J by 5 bases, 11 bases remained unmatched. Looked up from germline, CDR1 is SGHRS and CDR2 is YFSETQ. The CDR3 covers 15 residues. CDR3 bases read: TGCGCCAGCAGACTTCCCGGACAGGGACGTTATGGC. Its protein is CASRLPGQGRYG. The full CDR3 protein is CASRLPGQGRYGYTF. Full variable domain (remainder filled in from reference TRBV5-1 and TRBJ1-2): KAGVTQTPRYLIKTRGQQVTLSCSPISGHRSVSWYQQTPGQGLQFLFEYFSETQRNKGNFPGRFSGRQFSNSRSEMNVSTLELGDSALYLCASRLPGQGRYGYTFGSGTRLTVV.

This clone has ten or more counts. The missing CDR3 end, 3 residues past where the read stops, is filled in from the germline J gene. V is TRBV20-1 and J is TRBJ2-2; D is ambiguous. The CDR3 consists of 11 residues. The V gene lost 6 bases and the J gene lost 1 base, with 3 bases spanning the gap. Germline V lookup: CDR1 DFQATT, CDR2 SNEGSKA (reference sequence). This CDR3 reads CSAKNTGELFF. The CDR3 bases that were read are TGCAGTGCCAAGAACACCGGGGAG.

This clone has a count of ten or more. The CDR3 is cut off 3 residues early in the read; its end comes from the germline J gene. The rearrangement joins TRBV9 to TRBJ2-5, with D possibly being TRBD1 (5 bases). Trimming removed 5 bases at V and 2 bases at J, with 10 bases between. Germline-derived CDR1 and CDR2 are SGDLS and YYNGEE. The CDR3 loop spans 13 amino acids. CDR3 DNA (partial): TGTGCCAGCAGTCCCACAGGTCAAGAGACC. This translates into CASSPTGQET. The CDR3 in its entirety is CASSPTGQETQYF.

In this sample, this clone turned up many times. Read data end 3 residues before the CDR3 end; the end is taken from the germline J gene. This chain connects TRBV7-9 to TRBJ2-1; no definite D call. CDR1 is SEHNR and CDR2 is FQNEAQ in the germline V gene (reference sequence). V lost 5 bases, J lost 9 bases, and 17 bases lay in between. The CDR3 runs to 14 residues. Partial CDR3 DNA: TGTGCCAGCAGCCCCCGACCGGCTAGTAGTGAG. Translating gives CASSPRPASSE. In full, the CDR3 is CASSPRPASSEQFF.

The sample holds many counts of this clone. The read finishes 3 residues shy of the CDR3 end, and the germline J gene is used to complete it. This chain connects TRBV13 to TRBJ1-4, with 7 bases that match TRBD1. Germline-derived CDR1 and CDR2 are PRHDT and FYEKMQ (reference sequence). The CDR3 contains 12 residues. The covered CDR3 bases are TGTGCCAGCAGCGACAGACAGGGAGAA. Its translation: CASSDRQGE. The CDR3 in its entirety is CASSDRQGELFF.

This clone was counted many times. The missing CDR3 end, 3 residues past where the read stops, is filled in from the germline J gene. V usage is TRBV7-8 and J usage is TRBJ2-1, with D tentatively TRBD2 (6 bases). Trimming removed 5 bases from V and 3 bases from J, with 23 bases in between. This CDR3 spans 18 amino acids. CDR1 SGHVS and CDR2 FQNEAQ come from the germline V gene. CDR3 residues: CASSPSTSFLDYYNEQFF. The CDR3 DNA, read in part, is TGTGCCAGCAGCCCCTCGACTAGTTTCTTAGATTACTACAATGAG.